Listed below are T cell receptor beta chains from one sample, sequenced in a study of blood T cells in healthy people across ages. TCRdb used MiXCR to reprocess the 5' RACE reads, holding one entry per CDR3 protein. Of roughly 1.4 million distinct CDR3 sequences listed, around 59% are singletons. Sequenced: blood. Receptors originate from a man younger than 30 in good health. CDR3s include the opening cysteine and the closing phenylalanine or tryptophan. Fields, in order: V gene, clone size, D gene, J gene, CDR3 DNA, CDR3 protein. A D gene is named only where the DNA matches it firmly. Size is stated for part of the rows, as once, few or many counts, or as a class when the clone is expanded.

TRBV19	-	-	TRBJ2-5	TGTGCCAGTACCCCCGGGTCCCGAGAGTACTTC	CASTPGSREYF
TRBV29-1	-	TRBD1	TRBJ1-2	TGCAGCGTGGAAGCTAACAGGGGATGGGGCTACACCTTC	CSVEANRGWGYTF
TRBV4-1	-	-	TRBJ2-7	TGCGCCAGCAGCCAAGATCTTGAATCATCCTACGAGCAGTACTTC	CASSQDLESSYEQYF
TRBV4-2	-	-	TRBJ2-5	TGTGCCAGCAGCCAAGAGGGCGGGCAGTGGAAGCAGTACTTC	CASSQEGGQWKQYF
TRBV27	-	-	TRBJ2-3	TGTGCCAGCAGTTTAATACAGGGTGGCACAGATACGCAGTATTTT	CASSLIQGGTDTQYF
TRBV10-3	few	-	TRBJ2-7	TGTGCCATCAGCTTAAGGGGGAAGGAATCCTACGAGCAGTACTTC	CAISLRGKESYEQYF
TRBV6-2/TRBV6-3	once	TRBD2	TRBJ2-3	TGTGCCGCCAGCAAAATGCGGGAGGGCCCCACAGATACGCAGTATTTT	CAASKMREGPTDTQYF
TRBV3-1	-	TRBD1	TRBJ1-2	TGTGCCAGCAGCCAAGGACGGGGACAGCGCTATGGCTACACCTTC	CASSQGRGQRYGYTF
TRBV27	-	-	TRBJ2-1	TGTGCCAGCAGTTTAGGGCCGGTTGTCGGTGAGCAGTTCTTC	CASSLGPVVGEQFF
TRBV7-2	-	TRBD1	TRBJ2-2	TGTGCCAGCAGCGGGACAGGGTTCGGGGAGCTGTTTTTT	CASSGTGFGELFF
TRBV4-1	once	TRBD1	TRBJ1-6	TGCGCCAGCAGCCAGGGACAGTTCGGTAATTCACCCCTCCACTTT	CASSQGQFGNSPLHF
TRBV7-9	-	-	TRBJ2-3	TGTGCCAGCAGCCCCAGGGGTCCCGAGGGGCAGTATTTT	CASSPRGPEGQYF
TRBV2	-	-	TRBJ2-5	TGTGCCAGCGGCGGGGTCCAAGAGACCCAGTACTTC	CASGGVQETQYF
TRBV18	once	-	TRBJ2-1	TGTGCCAGCTCACCACGGCTTTCACTAGGCTCATGGGAGCAGTTCTTC	CASSPRLSLGSWEQFF
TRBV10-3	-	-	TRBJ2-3	TGTGCCATCAGTGAGCCGACGTCACTACATTGGTCGGATACGCAGTATTTT	CAISEPTSLHWSDTQYF